This T cell receptor beta chain was identified during a study of T cells in Graves' hyperthyroidism and ophthalmopathy (dated by TCRdb to between 2018 and 2021). For the wider study: Peripheral blood was sampled at the time of initial diagnosis, prior to any treatment. Once sampling was done, hyperthyroidism patients were given methimazole at a starting dose of 30 mg daily, whereas ophthalmopathy patients were given high-dose intravenous methylprednisolone. Prospective prediction of ophthalmopathy was tested in an independent validation cohort of under 20 hyperthyroidism patients and some 17 patients who later progressed to ophthalmopathy. For training and testing, the 100 or so patients in the discovery cohort were randomly divided in a 7:3 ratio. To identify distinguishing TCR V-J signatures, a discovery cohort of around 100 patients was used, comprising 43 with Graves' ophthalmopathy and 57 with stable Graves' hyperthyroidism. The study also compared thyroid tissue and blood T-cell repertoires from roughly 6 Graves' hyperthyroidism patients. According to the paper, TCR Vbeta CDR3 sequencing was carried out on around 140 peripheral blood samples, which came from 40 to 45 ophthalmopathy, around 74 hyperthyroidism and about 17 progressor patients. The investigation overall reported the following: Sample size was not statistically predetermined, and blinding of investigators to group allocation was not performed. A 13 V-J signature model separated ophthalmopathy from stable hyperthyroidism, with roughly 88% sensitivity and approximately 81% specificity in cross-validation and 80%/75% in testing. Most expanded thyroid clonotypes (frequency above 0.001) were also detected in blood, a finding suggesting that blood repertoires may reflect thyroid immune responses. In validation, the model predicted progression to ophthalmopathy a median of about 6.5 months before onset, with about 71% sensitivity and roughly 72% specificity.

V lost 1 base and J lost 4 bases; the stretch between them is 32 bases long. The germline V gene provides CDR1 MGHRA and CDR2 YSYEKL. The CDR3 starts with the cysteine, ends with the phenylalanine, and has 22 residues. Here the CDR3 DNA is all that survives: 66 bases in frame from base 1. Stable Graves' hyperthyroidism was defined as no progression to ophthalmopathy during 18 months of follow-up. Hyperthyroidism patients were newly diagnosed, with disease duration under 2 months, and aged 18 to 65 years. Any patient with an uncontrolled infection, another autoimmune disease, pregnancy or lactation was excluded. Diagnoses relied on clinical symptoms, serum thyroxine and TRAb, thyroid ultrasound and orbital computed tomography. PBMCs were separated from roughly 9.3 ml of fresh peripheral blood using Ficoll-Paque density gradient centrifugation. Trizol reagent was used to extract total RNA, and RNA quality was then checked on an Agilent 2100 Bioanalyzer.

The TCR beta CDR3 regions were amplified from RNA transcripts. A first-round RT-PCR of the TCR CDR3 used the HTBI primer set with the Qiagen OneStep RT-PCR kit. Libraries were constructed in a second round of multiplex PCR, after which size selection and purification were performed. The libraries were sequenced on an Illumina HiSeq2000 using paired-end 100 bp reads. For the original study's pipeline: Raw data were processed with SOAPnuke, discarding reads with adapters, uncalled bases, mean Phred below 15, or no exact constant-primer or identifier match. COPE v1.2.5 was used to merge high-quality paired reads, and clonotypes were defined as unique nucleotide sequences. MiTCR v1.1 was used to align clonotypes to the IMGT TRBV, TRBD and TRBJ reference segments. The analysis included only V-J combinations with a frequency above 0.0001, which together covered 98% to 99.2% of the repertoires. A TCS score was defined as the ratio of F50 (clonal expansion) to E x V (chaos), with BLOSUM62-based TCRdist applied between CDR3 peptides within each V-J. Welch's t-statistics and random forest reduced approximately 520 V-J features to around 14, which were used in a naive Bayes classifier (R e1071). Through fastp at Q25 and MiXCR, TCRdb rebuilt clones from the public reads, retaining in-frame beta chains. Under each unique CDR3 protein, matching rows form one entry showing the most common genes and DNA. The V and J calls were not made by the authors but by TCRdb's processing. The sample contains about 690,000 distinct CDR3 sequences, 17% of them found a single time. Jointly, the top ten make up around a sixth of the sample.

Of note for this clonotype: Its binding antigen is unknown. Within one base of it there is no much larger clone, and no base qualities were kept.

The receptor comes from a middle-aged man with Graves' hyperthyroidism. Recombination joined TRBV4-1 with TRBJ1-3, with TRBD1 perhaps the D gene, on 5 matching bases. The material sequenced was blood. The nucleotide sequence reads as follows: TGCGCCAGCAGCCAAGTTCGTGAGACTTTCAGGGTGCCAGAAGGTTCGGGAAACACCATATATTTT. Its amino acids are CASSQVRETFRVPEGSGNTIYF.